These T cell receptor beta chains were read from a single sample in a study of identical twins. MiXCR was run by TCRdb on the 5' RACE reads, yielding one entry per CDR3 protein. The data show 540,000 or so distinct CDR3 sequences, 20% to 25% seen once. These sequences were also reported in another study, on yellow fever vaccine responses in identical twins.

The sequenced sample consisted of CD4+ T cells sorted from blood. These receptors were collected from a woman between 18 and 30 years old in good health. Each CDR3 is given with its conserved first and last residue. A D gene is named only where the DNA matches it firmly. Where a row states a size, it is once, few, many or the class of an expanded clone; other rows omit it.

abundance: NA; v_gene: TRBV20-1; d_gene: NA; j_gene: TRBJ2-1; CDR3aa: CSARVNNEQFF; CDR3nt: TGCAGTGCTAGAGTTAACAATGAGCAGTTCTTC
abundance: NA; v_gene: TRBV12-3/TRBV12-4; d_gene: TRBD1; j_gene: TRBJ2-3; CDR3aa: CASTYTGQGLNTQYF; CDR3nt: TGTGCCAGCACCTACACGGGACAGGGGCTAAATACGCAGTATTTT
abundance: NA; v_gene: TRBV5-1; d_gene: NA; j_gene: TRBJ1-1; CDR3aa: CASSSNGGGTEAFF; CDR3nt: TGCGCCAGCAGCTCGAACGGGGGCGGAACTGAAGCTTTCTTT
abundance: NA; v_gene: TRBV5-6; d_gene: TRBD1; j_gene: TRBJ1-1; CDR3aa: CASSLVDRGYTEAFF; CDR3nt: TGTGCCAGCAGCTTGGTAGACAGGGGGTACACTGAAGCTTTCTTT
abundance: NA; v_gene: TRBV12-3/TRBV12-4; d_gene: TRBD2; j_gene: TRBJ2-1; CDR3aa: CASIPRGGFSGDEQFF; CDR3nt: TGTGCCAGCATACCTCGCGGGGGGTTTTCCGGGGATGAGCAGTTCTTC
abundance: few; v_gene: TRBV11-2; d_gene: TRBD2; j_gene: TRBJ2-1; CDR3aa: CASSEGLAVVNEQFF; CDR3nt: TGTGCCAGCAGCGAGGGACTAGCGGTAGTTAATGAGCAGTTCTTC
abundance: few; v_gene: TRBV27; d_gene: TRBD1; j_gene: TRBJ2-6; CDR3aa: CASSLGQARGGSGANVLTF; CDR3nt: TGTGCCAGCAGTTTAGGACAGGCCCGAGGTGGGTCTGGGGCCAACGTCCTGACTTTC
abundance: few; v_gene: TRBV12-5; d_gene: NA; j_gene: TRBJ2-1; CDR3aa: CASGLPPKTEISSYNEQFF; CDR3nt: TGTGCTAGTGGTTTGCCCCCCAAAACAGAGATTAGCTCCTACAATGAGCAGTTCTTC
abundance: few; v_gene: TRBV6-5; d_gene: NA; j_gene: TRBJ2-3; CDR3aa: CASSFTGGRTDTQYF; CDR3nt: TGTGCCAGCAGTTTCACGGGGGGCCGCACAGATACGCAGTATTTT
abundance: few; v_gene: TRBV6-1; d_gene: TRBD2; j_gene: TRBJ2-1; CDR3aa: CAILTPSGSDEQFF; CDR3nt: TGTGCCATCCTAACCCCTAGCGGGAGCGATGAGCAGTTCTTC